This record concerns one T cell receptor beta chain sequence. The antigen remains undetermined. Sequencing of TCR beta was carried out in blood CD8+ and CD4+ T cells. CDR3 length equals 11 residues. CDR1 MNHNS and CDR2 SASEGT come from the germline V gene. The V gene lost 6 bases and the J gene lost 5 bases, with 8 bases spanning the gap. The RNA, roughly 0.45 to 1 ug, was put through reverse transcription using random hexamers. The amplification used immunoSEQ multiplex PCR on TCR beta CDR3; it spanned 54 Vbeta and 13 Jbeta. TCRdb re-analysed the immunoSEQ multiplex PCR reads in MiXCR, keeping a single row per CDR3 protein. The sample records under 200,000 distinct CDR3 sequences, roughly nine tenths being singletons. This specimen belongs to a study of CD8 T cells in Susac syndrome. Study-wide background: There were Susac syndrome patients who were therapy-naive at blood draw, others on corticosteroids, and others on intravenous immunoglobulin alone.

General study results and limits: The CD4+ T cell repertoires in Susac syndrome were not clonally expanded.

The chain combines TRBV6-1 with TRBJ2-7; the D is unclear. Source material: CD4+ T cells from PBMCs. The receptor comes from a human donor with Susac syndrome. The CDR3 coding sequence is TGTGCCAGCAGAGTGTTAGACGAGCAGTACTTC. This gives the protein CASRVLDEQYF.